A selection of T cell receptor beta chains follows, all from one sample in a study of control samples from healthy donors and cancer patients. Sequencing used immunoSEQ multiplex PCR; TCRdb keeps in-frame clones, though not all of them. Among around 100,000 clones listed, about 90% were seen once. The sample was blood. The receptor set was obtained from a woman aged 45-65 years in good health. CDR3s leave out the opening cysteine and the closing phenylalanine or tryptophan. The D gene is left open where the match is weak.

d_call	v_call	j_call	cdr3_aa
TRBD1	TRBV18	TRBJ1-5	ASSLGGNGNQPQH
NA	TRBV6-5	TRBJ1-1	ASSYSPYTGAEAF
NA	TRBV6-2/TRBV6-3	TRBJ1-5	ASSYGAGWNPLPQH
TRBD2	TRBV7-3	TRBJ2-1	ASSSGLAYEQF
TRBD2	TRBV7-2	TRBJ2-7	ASSQPIAGRLQY
NA	TRBV18	TRBJ1-3	ASSLDNNSGNTIY
NA	TRBV7-9	TRBJ1-3	ASSLGGVGNTIY
NA	TRBV6-5	TRBJ1-6	ASSYIRDKAEPLH
NA	TRBV11-2	TRBJ1-5	ASSLDAGLEQPQH
TRBD2	TRBV9	TRBJ2-2	ASSVKRGTINTGELF
NA	TRBV15	TRBJ1-2	ATSRDLPAGYT
TRBD1	TRBV5-6	TRBJ1-1	ASSLEDRDLPEAF
TRBD1	TRBV6-4	TRBJ2-2	ASSPTGDGTGELF
NA	TRBV7-9	TRBJ2-7	ASSPNPEQY
NA	TRBV19	TRBJ1-1	ASSQGLGTEAF
NA	TRBV2	TRBJ1-5	ASEEADQYQPQH
NA	TRBV2	TRBJ1-4	ASSEDRSSPFNEKLF
TRBD2	TRBV5-4	TRBJ2-2	ASSSDQRESRGGELF
TRBD2	TRBV5-4	TRBJ2-5	ASSAGSLAGRQETQY
TRBD2	TRBV6-2/TRBV6-3	TRBJ2-7	ASSYSGLYEQY
TRBD1	TRBV5-6	TRBJ2-2	ASSVPTGGGTGELF
NA	TRBV9	TRBJ1-2	ASSSPAGGNYGYT